These 27 T cell receptor beta chains originate from one sample sequenced in a study of control samples from healthy donors and cancer patients. Measured with immunoSEQ multiplex PCR; TCRdb has only the in-frame clones, and not every one. The table lists about 140,000 clones, about 85% of them singletons. The sample taken for sequencing was blood. These receptors were obtained from a woman aged 25 to 39 in good health.

In its sample, this clone was seen once. The V and J genes are TRBV25-1 and TRBJ2-7; perhaps TRBD2 as D (6 bases). CDR1 and CDR2 (germline): MGHDK, SYGVNS. V lost 8 bases and J lost 9, with 29 bases in between. The CDR3 totals 16 residues. CDR3: CASCHFPPAGTPGQYF. CDR3 DNA: TGTGCCAGCTGCCACTTTCCCCCTGCGGGGACCCCGGGGCAGTACTTC.

The chain joins TRBV30 to TRBJ2-1; D gene uncertain. CDR3 size: 14 residues. V gave up 3 bases and J gave up 2 bases, with 11 bases separating them. Germline CDR1 reads GTSNPN; CDR2 reads SVGIG (reference sequence). As DNA, the CDR3 is TGTGCCTGGAGACAGAAGACCCCCTACAATGAGCAGTTCTTC. Amino acid sequence: CAWRQKTPYNEQFF.

The chain is built from TRBV5-6 and TRBJ1-2, with D uncertain. Trimming pared 7 bases from V and 4 bases from J, leaving 23 bases between. CDR1 is SGHDT and CDR2 is YYEEEE in the germline V gene. The CDR3 loop spans 16 amino acids. The CDR3 here is CASGEDPTVEVYGYTF. The CDR3 bases are TGTGCCAGCGGAGAGGACCCCACGGTTGAGGTCTATGGCTACACCTTC.

V is TRBV11-3 and J is TRBJ2-3; 14 nucleotides agree with TRBD2. V lost 6 bases and J lost 1; bases outside the gene matches: 15. This CDR3 region has 20 residues. Germline lookup yields CDR1 SGHNT and CDR2 YENEEA. In DNA form, the CDR3 reads TGTGCCAGCAGGCCACCGGGACTAGCGGGAGATTGTCCCCGCACAGATACGCAGTATTTT. This sequence encodes CASRPPGLAGDCPRTDTQYF.

The V and J genes are TRBV25-1 and TRBJ2-7; tentatively, D is TRBD2 (6 bases). The CDR3 extends over 14 amino acids. Per germline, CDR1 MGHDK and CDR2 SYGVNS. The V end lost 3 bases, the J end lost 0 bases, and 9 bases lay between the germline ends. CDR3 region: CASSDLGGSYEQYF. CDR3 DNA: TGTGCCAGCAGTGATCTCGGGGGCTCCTACGAGCAGTACTTC.

The sample holds one count of this clone. The chain links TRBV5-8 to TRBJ1-3; a weak D match, TRBD1 (5 bases). Trimming cost V 4 bases and J 4 bases, with 15 bases left between them. The CDR3 has 15 amino acids. CDR1 SGHTS and CDR2 YDEGEE come from the germline V gene. DNA for the CDR3: TGTGCCAGCAGCCGCGTGTGGGGGGTCGGAAACACCATATATTTT. Amino acid sequence: CASSRVWGVGNTIYF.

The chain joins TRBV5-1 to TRBJ1-2; a weak D match, TRBD1 (5 bases). The CDR3 runs 13 residues. Germline CDR1 reads SGHRS; CDR2 reads YFSETQ. Deletions cut 0 bases from V and 4 bases from J, with 7 bases between. The DNA of the CDR3 is TGCGCCAGCAGCTTGGGACAGTTCTATGGCTACACCTTC. Its translation is CASSLGQFYGYTF.

The rearrangement uses TRBV5-6 and TRBJ1-4; D might be TRBD1 (5 bases). Germline V gene data show CDR1 as SGHDT and CDR2 as YYEEEE. Trimming left V 4 bases short and J 4 bases short, with 17 bases between. The CDR3 consists of 16 residues. DNA of the CDR3: TGTGCCAGCAGCCGTTACCGGGGCCCCCTTAATGAAAAACTGTTTTTT. It codes for CASSRYRGPLNEKLFF.

V is TRBV6-5 and J is TRBJ2-7; D is undetermined. Trimming left V 0 bases short and J 2 bases short, with 11 bases between. The CDR3 extends over 15 amino acids. The germline V gene has CDR1 MNHEY and CDR2 SVGAGI. The CDR3 region is CASSYSRTRTYEQYF. As DNA, the CDR3 is TGTGCCAGCAGTTACTCGAGGACCCGGACCTACGAGCAGTACTTC.

This clone turned up a few times. This chain joins TRBV5-1 and TRBJ1-2; D is ambiguous. Per germline, CDR1 SGHRS and CDR2 YFSETQ. The CDR3 loop spans 13 amino acids. V was shortened by 0 bases and J by 3 bases, with 6 bases between the two germline ends. CDR3 nucleotides: TGCGCCAGCAGCTTGGGGACTGACTATGGCTACACCTTC. Protein product: CASSLGTDYGYTF.

J is TRBJ2-3 and V is TRBV24-1; 13 bases align to TRBD2. Per germline, CDR1 KGHDR and CDR2 SFDVKD. Trimming cost V 3 bases and J 6 bases; bases outside gene matches: 11. CDR3 length: 18 residues. CDR3 sequence (DNA): TGTGCCACCAGTGATACCCCGGGGACTAGCGGGATGGGGGATACGCAGTATTTT. It is translated as CATSDTPGTSGMGDTQYF.

The J gene is TRBJ1-1, the V gene TRBV6-5; 8 positions agree with TRBD1. The CDR3 consists of 16 residues. The junction had 9 bases not matched to a gene; V was cut back by 2 bases and J by 4 bases. Germline V gene sequence: CDR1 MNHEY, CDR2 SVGAGI. CDR3 nucleotide sequence: TGTGCCAGCAGTTACCTTAGGGCTGGACAGGGCACTGAAGCTTTCTTT. This codes for CASSYLRAGQGTEAFF.

This clone was detected once. The chain combines TRBV18 with TRBJ1-1; 10 nucleotides line up with TRBD1. With 3 bases clipped from V and 4 bases from J, the junction kept 2 bases outside the gene matches. The germline V gene encodes CDR1 KGHSH and CDR2 LQKENI. The CDR3 contains 14 residues. Here the CDR3 DNA reads TGTGCCAGCTCACCGGGACAGGGGTTCACTGAAGCTTTCTTT. This gives the protein CASSPGQGFTEAFF.

The rearrangement links TRBV19 to TRBJ1-1, with D uncertain. Trimming left V 5 bases short and J 8 bases short, with 12 bases between. This CDR3 has 12 residues. Germline V gives CDR1 LNHDA, CDR2 SQIVND (reference sequence). The CDR3 region is CASSPGVGEAFF. DNA for the CDR3: TGTGCCAGTAGTCCCGGGGTAGGCGAAGCTTTCTTT.

The chain uses TRBV10-3 and TRBJ2-1; TRBD1 aligns across 9 bases. Trimming cost V 4 bases and J 10 bases; bases outside gene matches: 8. The CDR3 loop spans 14 amino acids. Looked up from germline, CDR1 is ENHRY and CDR2 is SYGVKD. The CDR3 DNA reads as TGTGCCATCAGTGGCCAACAGGGGGCTGGGGAGCAGTTCTTC. Protein: CAISGQQGAGEQFF.

J is TRBJ2-3 and V is TRBV9, with a possible D match to TRBD2 (5 bases). V shed 0 bases and J shed 2 bases, with 13 bases lying between them. Per germline, CDR1 SGDLS and CDR2 YYNGEE. The CDR3 spans 16 residues. CDR3 loop: CASSVGPAVFTDTQYF. The CDR3 DNA reads as TGTGCCAGCAGCGTAGGACCAGCGGTCTTCACAGATACGCAGTATTTT.

The V gene is TRBV28, the J gene TRBJ2-7; 8 nucleotides line up with TRBD2. The CDR3 extends over 16 amino acids. Trimming removed 5 bases from V and 4 bases from J; junction bases left unmatched: 13. Per the germline V gene, CDR1 is MDHEN and CDR2 is SYDVKM. In DNA, the CDR3 is TGTGCCAGCAGTGGCTCCGGGACTAGGAGTTTATACGAGCAGTACTTC. Its translation is CASSGSGTRSLYEQYF.

This clone has more than one count but fewer than ten. This sample includes further DNA sequences coding for the same CDR3. V gene TRBV7-6 combines with J gene TRBJ2-1, with 7 bases fitting TRBD2. Trimming removed 1 base from V and 0 bases from J; junction bases left unmatched: 6. The germline CDR1 and CDR2 sequences are SGHVS and FNYEAQ. The CDR3 loop spans 17 amino acids. As DNA, the CDR3 is TGTGCCAGCAGCTTAGGGCTAGCGGTGAGCTCCTACAATGAGCAGTTCTTC. Amino acid sequence: CASSLGLAVSSYNEQFF.

This chain connects TRBV2 to TRBJ1-5, with D tentatively TRBD1 (6 bases). The CDR3 length is 13 residues. The V gene's germline CDR1 is SNHLY and CDR2 FYNNEI. The V and J ends lost 6 bases and 8 bases respectively, with 14 bases between them. CDR3 region: CASRRGGMEPQHF. The CDR3 DNA sequence: TGTGCCAGCAGACGAGGGGGGATGGAGCCCCAGCATTTT.

This clone has a single count. This rearrangement joins TRBV27 to TRBJ1-1; a weak D match, TRBD1 (6 bases). Germline V gives CDR1 MNHEY, CDR2 SMNVEV (reference sequence). V lost 2 bases to trimming and J lost 2 bases, with 18 bases between them. CDR3 length equals 17 residues. CDR3 in DNA: TGTGCCAGCAGTTTAGGTTCACACGGGGGCCTAAACACTGAAGCTTTCTTT. Its translation: CASSLGSHGGLNTEAFF.

This clone has just one count. The chain links TRBV6-7 to TRBJ2-1, with 7 nucleotides matching TRBD2. TRBV6-7 is an open reading frame whose function is uncertain. CDR3 length equals 16 residues. J gave up 0 bases and V 5 bases, and 7 bases lay outside the gene matches. In DNA form, the CDR3 reads TGTGCCAGCAGTCCCATGACTAGCCTCTCCTACAATGAGCAGTTCTTC. It specifies CASSPMTSLSYNEQFF.

A word on this clone: At one end, the junction sequence differs from germline, possibly due to a read error. The chain has TRBV30 and TRBJ2-2; D possibly corresponds to TRBD2 (7 bases). The CDR3 covers 14 residues. Germline CDR1 is GTSNPN and CDR2 is SVGIG (reference sequence). The CDR3 protein is CAWRGRGNSGELFF. The CDR3 DNA sequence: TGTGCCTGGAGAGGGAGGGGGAACTCCGGGGAGCTGTTTTTT.

V gene TRBV30 combines with J gene TRBJ2-4; 7 nucleotides agree with TRBD1. Germline V gene lookup returns CDR1 GTSNPN and CDR2 SVGIG (reference sequence). The junction had 4 bases not matched to a gene; V was cut back by 5 bases and J by 3 bases. The CDR3 is 13 residues long. The CDR3 region is CAWADRVKNIQYF. DNA of the CDR3: TGTGCCTGGGCAGACAGGGTCAAAAACATTCAGTACTTC. Full variable domain (missing parts from reference TRBV30 and TRBJ2-4): SQTIHQWPATLVQPVGSPLSLECTVEGTSNPNLYWYRQAAGRGLQLLFYSVGIGQISSEVPQNLSASRPQDRQFILSSKKLLLSDSGFYLCAWADRVKNIQYFGAGTRLSVL.

The chain is built from TRBV11-2 and TRBJ2-2; 10 nucleotides match TRBD2. V was clipped by 5 bases and J by 9 bases; unmatched bases: 12. This CDR3 has 16 amino acids. Germline V CDR1 and CDR2: SGHAT, FQNNGV. CDR3 residues: CASSLRPGLASWELFF. The CDR3 DNA follows: TGTGCCAGCAGCCTGCGACCGGGACTAGCGTCCTGGGAGCTGTTTTTT.

The chain links TRBV25-1 to TRBJ1-6; TRBD1 matches at 7 bases. The CDR3 length is 14 residues. V lost 7 bases to trimming and J lost 7 bases; unmatched junction nucleotides: 7. Per germline, CDR1 MGHDK and CDR2 SYGVNS. CDR3 protein: CASTRQGRNSPLHF. The CDR3 bases are TGTGCCAGCACTCGACAGGGAAGGAATTCACCCCTCCACTTT.

The rearrangement links TRBV19 to TRBJ1-1; D uncertain. V lost 4 bases, J lost 1 base, and 7 bases lay in between. This CDR3 region has 13 residues. Germline V CDR1 and CDR2: LNHDA, SQIVND (reference sequence). The DNA of the CDR3 is TGTGCCAGTAGTACTTCACCGAACACTGAAGCTTTCTTT. Its protein product is CASSTSPNTEAFF.

The chain couples TRBV12-3 or TRBV12-4 to TRBJ1-2; D not certain. The V end was cut by 6 bases, the J end by 8 bases, with 13 bases between. There are 12 residues in the CDR3. The CDR3 sequence: CASRGSFRGYTF. Written as DNA, the CDR3 is TGTGCCAGCAGGGGCTCCTTCAGGGGCTACACCTTC.